A single sample gave rise to the 17 T cell receptor beta chains below, sequenced in a study of identical twins. TCRdb independently ran MiXCR on the 5' RACE reads; one entry per CDR3 protein. The table records 700,000 or so distinct CDR3 sequences, over 8.5% of them present only once. These data were also reused for a study on yellow fever vaccine responses in identical twins.

The sequenced sample was PBMCs. The receptors were gathered from a woman aged 18-29 years in good health.

This clonotype was seen a handful of times. The chain carries TRBV7-9 and TRBJ1-4, with 7 bases matching TRBD1. The germline V gene has CDR1 SEHNR and CDR2 FQNEAQ (reference sequence). The CDR3 sequence is 16 residues long. J gave up 8 bases and V 1 base, and 10 bases lay outside the gene matches. CDR3 protein: CASSLGDRLKKEKLFF. The DNA of the CDR3 is TGTGCCAGCAGCTTAGGGGACAGACTAAAAAAGGAAAAACTGTTTTTT.

This rearrangement joins TRBV11-2 to TRBJ2-1, with D possibly matching TRBD2 (6 bases). Germline V gene data show CDR1 as SGHAT and CDR2 as FQNNGV. The CDR3 length is 15 residues. Trimming pared 7 bases from V and 0 bases from J, leaving 13 bases between. The CDR3 nucleotides read TGTGCCAGCAACCCCGTGGGAGGCTCCTACAATGAGCAGTTCTTC. As protein: CASNPVGGSYNEQFF.

V usage is TRBV7-3 and J usage is TRBJ2-7; perhaps TRBD2 as D (6 bases). Per the germline V gene, CDR1 is SGHTA and CDR2 is FQGTGA. Trimming pared 4 bases from V and 1 base from J, leaving 14 bases between. The CDR3 totals 15 residues. CDR3 bases: TGTGCCAGCAGCTCGTTCGGGGGTCCTTCCTACGAGCAGTACTTC. This encodes CASSSFGGPSYEQYF.

This chain links TRBV7-9 with TRBJ2-3; perhaps TRBD1 as D (5 bases). V lost 5 bases to trimming and J lost 2 bases, with 20 bases between them. This CDR3 region has 17 residues. Germline CDR1 is SEHNR and CDR2 is FQNEAQ (reference sequence). The CDR3 DNA reads as TGTGCCAGCAGCCCCCCTGCAGGGAACGAGGCCACAGATACGCAGTATTTT. It yields the protein CASSPPAGNEATDTQYF.

This clonotype was picked up a small number of times. V gene TRBV29-1 combines with J gene TRBJ2-1; D unresolved. The V end was cut by 6 bases, the J end by 5 bases, with 5 bases between. There are 10 residues in the CDR3. The germline V gene has CDR1 SQVTM and CDR2 ANQGSEA. The CDR3 DNA sequence: TGCAGCGTGCCTGACAATGAGCAGTTCTTC. The encoded protein is CSVPDNEQFF.

The chain carries TRBV25-1 and TRBJ2-2; 8 bases are shared with TRBD2. The CDR3 runs 14 residues. CDR1 is MGHDK, CDR2 SYGVNS, per germline. Trimming removed 6 bases from V and 8 bases from J; junction bases left unmatched: 8. This CDR3 reads CASRGTGGWGELFF. In nucleotides, the CDR3 is TGTGCCAGCAGAGGAACGGGAGGGTGGGGGGAGCTGTTTTTT. The full variable domain, in which reference TRBV25-1 and TRBJ2-2 provide the parts outside the CDR3, is EADIYQTPRYLVIGTGKKITLECSQTMGHDKMYWYQQDPGMELHLIHYSYGVNSTEKGDLSSESTVSRIRTEHFPLTLESARPSHTSQYLCASRGTGGWGELFFGEGSRLTVL.

The rearrangement joins TRBV7-8 to TRBJ1-5, with a possible D match to TRBD1 (6 bases). CDR3 length equals 17 residues. Germline loops: CDR1 SGHVS, CDR2 FQNEAQ. Trimming took off 1 base at V and 3 bases at J, with 16 bases between the two ends. CDR3 nucleotide sequence: TGTGCCAGCAGCTTAGGGAGACAGGCGCAAACCAATCAGCCCCAGCATTTT. This translates into CASSLGRQAQTNQPQHF. Full variable domain (outside the CDR3, taken from reference TRBV7-8 and TRBJ1-5): GAGVSQSPRYKVAKRGQDVALRCDPISGHVSLFWYQQALGQGPEFLTYFQNEAQLDKSGLPSDRFFAERPEGSVSTLKIQRTQQEDSAVYLCASSLGRQAQTNQPQHFGDGTRLSIL.

This chain links TRBV19 with TRBJ2-3; D gene unclear. This CDR3 has 10 amino acids. The germline gives CDR1 LNHDA, CDR2 SQIVND (reference sequence). V shed 8 bases and J shed 9 bases, with 9 bases lying between them. The CDR3 is CASGLQTQYF. In DNA, the CDR3 is TGTGCCAGTGGCCTCCAAACGCAGTATTTT.

The sample holds many counts of this clonotype. This rearrangement joins TRBV5-1 to TRBJ2-3, with unresolved D. V was cut by 4 bases and J by 5 bases, with 11 bases left in between. Germline CDR1 is SGHRS and CDR2 is YFSETQ. The CDR3 consists of 13 residues. The chain's CDR3 is CASSRTHQDTQYF. CDR3 DNA sequence: TGCGCCAGCAGCCGAACACACCAAGATACGCAGTATTTT.

The chain is built from TRBV20-1 and TRBJ2-7; TRBD1 aligns across 8 bases. The germline V gene encodes CDR1 DFQATT and CDR2 SNEGSKA (reference sequence). CDR3 size: 14 residues. J gave up 2 bases and V 6 bases, and 9 bases lay outside the gene matches. The CDR3 spells CSATRGRSPYEQYF. The DNA of the CDR3 is TGCAGTGCAACCAGGGGGCGCAGCCCCTACGAGCAGTACTTC.

The genes are TRBV12-3 or TRBV12-4 and TRBJ1-4; D ambiguous. The V gene lost 6 bases and the J gene lost 10 bases, with 27 bases spanning the gap. This CDR3 region has 17 residues. Here the CDR3 reads CASSSEWAGKERGKLFF. As DNA, the CDR3 is TGTGCCAGCAGCTCCGAATGGGCCGGAAAAGAACGGGGAAAACTGTTTTTT.

This clonotype was seen only a few times. The chain carries TRBV6-1 and TRBJ2-6; D perhaps matches TRBD1 (5 bases). V lost 7 bases, J lost 4 bases, and 20 bases lay in between. Germline V gene data show CDR1 as MNHNS and CDR2 as SASEGT. The CDR3 is made up of 17 amino acids. The CDR3 DNA is TGTGCCAGCACCAACGCAGGGTCTCCAGTGGGGGCCAACGTCCTGACTTTC. It translates to CASTNAGSPVGANVLTF.

This clonotype was counted between two and nine times. V usage is TRBV7-2 and J usage is TRBJ2-1; unclear D gene. V lost 0 bases, J lost 6 bases, and 12 bases lay in between. The CDR3 has 15 residues. Germline V lookup: CDR1 SGHTA, CDR2 FQGNSA. The CDR3: CASSLASPVGNEQFF. As DNA, the CDR3 is TGTGCCAGCAGCTTAGCTTCGCCGGTTGGCAATGAGCAGTTCTTC.

Only a few counts were recorded for this clonotype. The V and J genes are TRBV7-2 and TRBJ2-3, with D tentatively TRBD2 (7 bases). From germline, CDR1 is SGHTA and CDR2 FQGNSA. Trimming removed 5 bases from V and 3 bases from J, with 21 bases in between. The CDR3 consists of 17 residues. Here the CDR3 reads CASSQKGGRQRTDTQYF. CDR3 in DNA: TGTGCCAGCAGCCAAAAGGGGGGGCGCCAGAGAACAGATACGCAGTATTTT. Combining the CDR3 with reference TRBV7-2 and TRBJ2-3 gives the whole variable domain GAGVSQSPSNKVTEKGKDVELRCDPISGHTALYWYRQSLGQGLEFLIYFQGNSAPDKSGLPSDRFSAERTGGSVSTLTIQRTQQEDSAVYLCASSQKGGRQRTDTQYFGPGTRLTVL.

In this sample, this clonotype turned up a few times. V usage is TRBV2 and J usage is TRBJ2-7, with D possibly being TRBD2 (6 bases). CDR3 length equals 12 residues. Germline V gives CDR1 SNHLY, CDR2 FYNNEI. V was trimmed by 3 bases and J by 5 bases, leaving 8 bases between them. The CDR3 DNA follows: TGTGCCAGCAGTGAGTGGGGGGACGAGCAGTACTTC. This codes for CASSEWGDEQYF. The whole variable domain, filled in from reference TRBV2 and TRBJ2-7, reads EPEVTQTPSHQVTQMGQEVILRCVPISNHLYFYWYRQILGQKVEFLVSFYNNEISEKSEIFDDQFSVERPDGSNFTLKIRSTKLEDSAMYFCASSEWGDEQYFGPGTRLTVT.

Only a few counts were recorded for this clonotype. The V call is TRBV4-2, the J call TRBJ2-3, with TRBD1 identical over 11 bases. Unmatched junction bases numbered 8, after V lost 4 bases and J lost 8 bases. Per germline, CDR1 LGHNA and CDR2 YNFKEQ. This CDR3 is built from 15 residues. CDR3 sequence (DNA): TGTGCCAGCAGCCCCGGACAGGGGGCGGGGGGTACGCAGTATTTT. Its protein is CASSPGQGAGGTQYF.

The gene calls are TRBV9 and TRBJ2-2; D not resolved. Trimming shortened V by 4 bases and J by 4 bases, and 17 bases separated the two germline ends. This CDR3 has 16 amino acids. Germline V lookup: CDR1 SGDLS, CDR2 YYNGEE. CDR3 bases: TGTGCCAGCAGCCCCCAAGGGTACCCGAGCACCGGGGAGCTGTTTTTT. This translates into CASSPQGYPSTGELFF.